The present entry profiles one T cell receptor (beta chain) with its context. Treatment here: roughly 18 received Ad26.COV2.S at low or high dose, single or two shots; about 5 received placebo; per-sample allocation not given. Samples came from day 63 after the first vaccine or placebo injection. This entry is derived from a study of Ad26.COV2.S vaccination and SARS-CoV-2 variants. The V gene's germline CDR1 is SGHNT and CDR2 YYREEE (reference sequence). This CDR3 has 17 residues. J lost 3 bases, V lost 2 bases, and 11 bases had no gene match. Using immunoSEQ multiplex PCR, the repertoire was profiled, and TCRdb retains in-frame clones only, with some absent. The sample lists about 420,000 clones, approximately 87% occurring once.

Sequencing used peripheral blood, obtained in a trial of Ad26.COV2.S vaccine versus placebo. The chain has TRBV5-4 and TRBJ2-7, with 10 bases fitting TRBD1. This clonotype was obtained from a person aged 18-65 years who received the Ad26.COV2.S COVID-19 vaccine or a placebo. In nucleotides, the CDR3 is TGTGCCAGCAGCTTCTGGGACAGGGGACCCGGGGACTACGAGCAGTACTTC. Translation gives CASSFWDRGPGDYEQYF.